These 4 T cell receptor beta chains originate from one sample sequenced in a study of T cells after somatic rescue of genetic block. Produced via immunoSEQ multiplex PCR; TCRdb's table is partial and in-frame only. The sample carries 45,000 to 70,000 clones, around 96% recorded once. Sequencing was carried out using peripheral blood mononuclear cells (PBMCs). The receptors shown here come from a child less than two years old.

The V call is TRBV4-2, the J call TRBJ2-3, with 14 bases matching TRBD2. The CDR3 runs 19 residues. The junction had 10 bases not matched to a gene; V was cut back by 0 bases and J by 5 bases. Germline V lookup: CDR1 LGHNA, CDR2 YNFKEQ. The CDR3 region is CASSQDPRLAGGPRDTQYF. CDR3 coding DNA: TGTGCCAGCAGCCAAGATCCGCGACTAGCGGGAGGGCCGCGAGATACGCAGTATTTT.

This sequence joins TRBV7-9 and TRBJ2-1; D ambiguous. The germline gives CDR1 SEHNR, CDR2 FQNEAQ (reference sequence). Deletions cut 5 bases from V and 0 bases from J, with 8 bases between. The CDR3 loop spans 14 amino acids. Here the CDR3 reads CASSLDDSYNEQFF. The DNA for the CDR3 is TGTGCCAGCAGCCTTGACGACTCCTACAATGAGCAGTTCTTC.

V gene TRBV11-3 combines with J gene TRBJ1-1; D not resolved. Germline CDR1 SGHNT, CDR2 YENEEA. V shed 5 bases and J shed 2 bases, with 15 bases lying between them. This CDR3 contains 15 residues. CDR3 in amino acids: CASSPRLGFNTEAFF. The DNA for the CDR3 is TGTGCCAGCAGCCCGCGTCTCGGTTTTAACACTGAAGCTTTCTTT.

The J gene is TRBJ1-3, the V gene TRBV11-3, with D hard to call. Looked up from germline, CDR1 is SGHNT and CDR2 is YENEEA. This CDR3 is 14 amino acids long. V lost 1 base and J lost 1, with 5 bases in between. For the CDR3, the DNA is TGTGCCAGCAGCTTAGGACAATCTGGAAACACCATATATTTT. Protein: CASSLGQSGNTIYF.